This TCR beta chain was captured in a study of STAT5B mutations in CD4+ large granular lymphocyte leukemia. Controls came from buffy coats of healthy blood donors. Comment on this clone: Its antigen is undetermined.

Deletions cut 0 bases from V and 4 bases from J, with 19 bases between. The CDR3 consists of 18 residues. Germline V gives CDR1 MNHNS, CDR2 SASEGT. Points from the study as a whole: Patient CD4-sorted repertoires looked more clonal than healthy CD4+ repertoires, even without putative leukemic clones. Compared with healthy controls (2/35), patient top clones favored TRBV06 (8/27).

Profiled with immunoSEQ multiplex PCR; TCRdb holds only in-frame clones, not every one. Of 30,000 or so clones in the sample, approximately 79% were seen once. The sequence was collected from a human donor in good health. V usage is TRBV6-1 and J usage is TRBJ1-5; D possibly corresponds to TRBD1 (6 bases). The sequencing sample was made of CD4+ T cells from blood buffy coats. For the CDR3, the DNA is TGTGCCAGCAGTGAAGCCGAGGGGGGGGCTTTTCGGAATCAGCCCCAGCATTTT. It codes for CASSEAEGGAFRNQPQHF.